The clone carrying this T cell receptor beta chain came up many times. Germline V gene data show CDR1 as SGHAT and CDR2 as FQNNGV. CDR3 length: 15 residues. V was cut by 0 bases and J by 4 bases, with 7 bases left in between. As it was prepared, the TCRbeta library received unique molecular identifiers. Using its own MiXCR run on the PCR reads, TCRdb lists one record per CDR3 protein. The sample has approximately 390,000 distinct CDR3 sequences; roughly a tenth are singletons. The data were taken from a study of T-cell reconstitution after alpha-beta-depleted transplantation in children. V and J are TRBV11-2 and TRBJ1-6; D is uncertain. The TCR sequence derives from a human donor who donated a stem cell graft to a child with acute myeloid leukemia. Sequenced here: PBMCs from the stem cell graft donor, sampled from the stem cell graft. The CDR3 coding sequence is TGTGCCAGCAGCTTAGATCCGTCTTATAATTCACCCCTCCACTTT. It yields the protein CASSLDPSYNSPLHF.